This TCR beta chain originates from a study of T cell changes during pregnancy in multiple sclerosis (dated by TCRdb to between 2018 and 2020). As for the study more broadly: Changes in the T cell repertoire over the course of pregnancy were examined in this study in women with multiple sclerosis.

Trimming takes 1 base from V and 8 bases from J, and the germline ends sit 14 bases apart. CDR1 and CDR2 are drawn from the germline V gene: LGHNA, YNFKEQ. The CDR3 measures 14 amino acids from cysteine to phenylalanine. Only CDR3 DNA remains: 42 bases, in frame from the first base. This clone has a single count. No cognate antigen has been identified for it. Within one base of it there is no much larger clone, and no base qualities were kept. The library relied on the immunoSEQ multiplex PCR assay. Held by TCRdb, this immuneACCESS table contains in-frame sequences only and omits some clones. Under half of the omission traces to an unresolved V gene where checked; the cause of the rest is unknown. In this sample the table shows tens of thousands of clones, about nine tenths of which occur a single time. 0.7% of the sample rests with the top ten.

Sequences were derived from CD4+ T cells from peripheral blood mononuclear cells, sampled before pregnancy. The sequence was obtained from a female donor with multiple sclerosis, enrolled in a pregnancy study. The chain links TRBV4-2 with TRBJ1-2; D gene: possibly TRBD1, on 5 matching bases. The CDR3 protein: CASSQAGWAEGYTF. The DNA sequence is as follows: TGTGCCAGCAGCCAAGCAGGGTGGGCGGAGGGCTACACCTTC.